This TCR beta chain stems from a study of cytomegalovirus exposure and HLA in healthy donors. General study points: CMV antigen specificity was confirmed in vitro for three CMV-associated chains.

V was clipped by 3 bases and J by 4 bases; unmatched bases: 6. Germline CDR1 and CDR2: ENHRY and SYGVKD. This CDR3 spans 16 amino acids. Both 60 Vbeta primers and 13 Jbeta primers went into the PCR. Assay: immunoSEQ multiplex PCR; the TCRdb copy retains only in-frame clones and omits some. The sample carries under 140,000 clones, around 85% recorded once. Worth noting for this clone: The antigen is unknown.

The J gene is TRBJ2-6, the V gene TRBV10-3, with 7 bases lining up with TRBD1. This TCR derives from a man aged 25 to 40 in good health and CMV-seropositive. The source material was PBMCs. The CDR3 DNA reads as TGTGCCATCAGTGAAGGAACAGGGGACGGGGCCAACGTCCTGACTTTC. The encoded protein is CAISEGTGDGANVLTF.